This T cell receptor (beta chain) stems from a study of glioma-infiltrating T cells after dendritic cell vaccination. Sequencing used immunoSEQ multiplex PCR; TCRdb keeps in-frame clones, though not all of them. Here the sample spans 110,000 or so clones, around 89% being singletons. The CDR3 consists of 14 residues. Germline V gives CDR1 GTSNPN, CDR2 SVGIG (reference sequence). J was trimmed by 6 bases and V by 3 bases; bases with no gene match: 10. Time point described: after dendritic cell vaccination, including at tumor progression/relapse. The V call is TRBV30, the J call TRBJ1-2; 7 bases fit TRBD1. The specimen comprised blood, sampled after dendritic cell vaccination. The sequence derives from a human donor with glioblastoma. CDR3 DNA sequence: TGTGCCTGGAGCGTCGCGACAGGGAAGAATGGCTACACCTTC. Its protein product is CAWSVATGKNGYTF.